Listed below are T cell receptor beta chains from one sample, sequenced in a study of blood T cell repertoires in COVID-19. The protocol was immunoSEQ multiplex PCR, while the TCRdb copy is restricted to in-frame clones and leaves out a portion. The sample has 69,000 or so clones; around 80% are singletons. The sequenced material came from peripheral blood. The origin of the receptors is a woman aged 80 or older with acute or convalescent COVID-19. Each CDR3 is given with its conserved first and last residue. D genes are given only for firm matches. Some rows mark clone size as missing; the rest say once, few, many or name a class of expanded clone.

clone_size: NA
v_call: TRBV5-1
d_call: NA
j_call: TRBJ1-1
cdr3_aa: CASSLALRDSEAFF
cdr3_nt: TGCGCCAGCAGCTTGGCCCTCCGGGACTCTGAAGCTTTCTTT

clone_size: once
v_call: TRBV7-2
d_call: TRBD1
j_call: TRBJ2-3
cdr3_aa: CASSVGQGAATQYF
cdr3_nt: TGTGCCAGCAGCGTGGGACAGGGGGCAGCTACGCAGTATTTT

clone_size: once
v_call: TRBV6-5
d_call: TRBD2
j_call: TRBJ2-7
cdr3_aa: CASSYRGGGNYEQYF
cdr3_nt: TGTGCCAGCAGTTACAGGGGCGGGGGGAACTACGAGCAGTACTTC

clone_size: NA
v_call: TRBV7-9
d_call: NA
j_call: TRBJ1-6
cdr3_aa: CASSLSWSGEWADNSPLHF
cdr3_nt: TGTGCCAGCAGCTTGTCGTGGAGCGGGGAATGGGCGGATAATTCACCCCTCCACTTT

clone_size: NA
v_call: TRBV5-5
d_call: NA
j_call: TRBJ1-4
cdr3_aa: CASSLWGIQGSASGEKLFF
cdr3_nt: TGTGCCAGCAGCTTGTGGGGGATACAGGGTTCGGCGTCGGGTGAAAAACTGTTTTTT

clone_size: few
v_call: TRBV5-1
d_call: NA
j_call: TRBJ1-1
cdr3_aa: CASSSGLVGVETEAFF
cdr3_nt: TGCGCCAGCAGCTCGGGCCTAGTGGGAGTGGAGACTGAAGCTTTCTTT

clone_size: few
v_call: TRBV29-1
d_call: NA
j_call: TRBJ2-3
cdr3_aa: CSIKQGGFTDTQYF
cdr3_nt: TGCAGCATAAAACAGGGGGGGTTTACAGATACGCAGTATTTT

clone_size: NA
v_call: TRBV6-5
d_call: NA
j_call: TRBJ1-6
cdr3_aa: CASSQGTDHSPLHF
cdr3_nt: TGTGCCAGCAGTCAGGGGACCGATCATTCACCCCTCCACTTT

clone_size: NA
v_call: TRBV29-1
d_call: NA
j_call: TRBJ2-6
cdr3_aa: CSGTVSGANVLTF
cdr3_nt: TGCAGCGGTACAGTCTCTGGGGCCAACGTCCTGACTTTC

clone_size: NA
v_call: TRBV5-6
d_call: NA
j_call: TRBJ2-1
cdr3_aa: CASSLVSSSYNEQFF
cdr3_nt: TGTGCCAGCAGCTTGGTCTCCAGCTCCTACAATGAGCAGTTCTTC

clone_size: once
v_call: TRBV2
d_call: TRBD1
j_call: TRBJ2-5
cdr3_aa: CASEGQGATPKYQETQYF
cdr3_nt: TGTGCCAGCGAGGGACAGGGGGCTACTCCCAAGTACCAAGAGACCCAGTACTTC

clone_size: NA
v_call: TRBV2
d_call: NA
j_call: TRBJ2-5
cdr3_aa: CASSEALGGETQYF
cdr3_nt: TGTGCCAGCAGTGAAGCACTAGGGGGAGAGACCCAGTACTTC

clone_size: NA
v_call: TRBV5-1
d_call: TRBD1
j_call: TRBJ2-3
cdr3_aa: CASRAGTGGMDTQYF
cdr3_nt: TGCGCCAGCAGAGCCGGGACAGGGGGAATGGATACGCAGTATTTT

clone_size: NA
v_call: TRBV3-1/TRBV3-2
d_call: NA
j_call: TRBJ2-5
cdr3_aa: CASSQETRGTQYF
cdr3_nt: TGTGCCAGCAGCCAAGAAACGAGAGGGACCCAGTACTTC

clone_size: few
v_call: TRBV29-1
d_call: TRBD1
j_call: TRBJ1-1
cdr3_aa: CSVEELEMRARGMNTEAFF
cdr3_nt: TGCAGCGTTGAAGAATTGGAGATGCGAGCCAGGGGGATGAACACTGAAGCTTTCTTT

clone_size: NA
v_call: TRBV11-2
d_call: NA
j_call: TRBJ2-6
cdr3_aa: CASSLRPPGSGANVLTF
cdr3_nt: TGTGCCAGCAGCTTAAGGCCACCGGGATCTGGGGCCAACGTCCTGACTTTC

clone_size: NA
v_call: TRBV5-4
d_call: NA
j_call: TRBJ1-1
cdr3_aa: CASSLPPGQGADTEAFF
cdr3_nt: TGTGCCAGCAGCTTGCCCCCAGGGCAGGGCGCGGACACTGAAGCTTTCTTT

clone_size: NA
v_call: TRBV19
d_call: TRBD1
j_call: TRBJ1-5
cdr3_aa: CASSRTGVDQPQHF
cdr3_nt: TGTGCCAGTAGTCGGACAGGGGTGGATCAGCCCCAGCATTTT

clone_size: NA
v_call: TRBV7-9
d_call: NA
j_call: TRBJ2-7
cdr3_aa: CASSPDQVYEQYF
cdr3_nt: TGTGCCAGCAGCCCAGACCAGGTTTACGAGCAGTACTTC

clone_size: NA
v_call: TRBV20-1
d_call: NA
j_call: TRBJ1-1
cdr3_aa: CSATYQAEAFF
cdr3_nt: TGCAGTGCTACCTATCAAGCCGAAGCTTTCTTT

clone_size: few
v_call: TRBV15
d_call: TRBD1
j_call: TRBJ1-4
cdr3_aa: CATSYRDRAGNEKLFF
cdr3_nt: TGTGCCACCAGCTACCGGGACAGGGCGGGTAATGAAAAACTGTTTTTT

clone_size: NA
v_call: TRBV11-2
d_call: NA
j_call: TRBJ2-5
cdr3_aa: CASSFGDDGETQYF
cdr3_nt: TGTGCCAGCAGCTTCGGTGATGACGGGGAGACCCAGTACTTC

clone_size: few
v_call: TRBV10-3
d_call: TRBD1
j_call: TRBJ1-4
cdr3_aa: CAISAGTGDEKLFF
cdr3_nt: TGTGCCATCAGTGCTGGGACAGGGGACGAAAAACTGTTTTTT

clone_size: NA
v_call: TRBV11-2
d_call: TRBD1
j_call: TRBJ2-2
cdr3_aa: CASSFTGGTGELFF
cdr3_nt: TGTGCCAGCAGTTTTACAGGGGGCACCGGGGAGCTGTTTTTT

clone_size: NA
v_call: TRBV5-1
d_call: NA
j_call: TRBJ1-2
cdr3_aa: CASRQDSFSTF
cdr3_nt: TGCGCCAGCAGGCAAGACTCTTTTAGCACCTTC

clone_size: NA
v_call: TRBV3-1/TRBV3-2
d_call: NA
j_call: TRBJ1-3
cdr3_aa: CASSQMLTGGNTIYF
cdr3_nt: TGTGCCAGCAGCCAAATGTTGACAGGAGGAAACACCATATATTTT

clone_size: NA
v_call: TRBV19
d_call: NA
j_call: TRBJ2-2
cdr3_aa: CASTSMRQGIGNTGELFF
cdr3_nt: TGTGCCAGTACCTCGATGAGGCAGGGTATTGGGAACACCGGGGAGCTGTTTTTT

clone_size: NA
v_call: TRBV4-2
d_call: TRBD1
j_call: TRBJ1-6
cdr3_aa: CASSPPRGDRVSPLHF
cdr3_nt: TGTGCCAGCAGCCCACCGAGGGGGGACAGGGTTTCACCCCTCCACTTT

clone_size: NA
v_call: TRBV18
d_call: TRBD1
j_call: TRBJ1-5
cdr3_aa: CASSPLPGTGGGQPQHF
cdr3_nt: TGTGCCAGCTCACCTTTACCCGGCACAGGGGGCGGTCAGCCCCAGCATTTT

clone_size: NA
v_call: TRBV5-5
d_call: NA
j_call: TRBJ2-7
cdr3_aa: CASSYLEGPRYEQYF
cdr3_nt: TGTGCCAGCAGCTATCTCGAGGGCCCCCGATACGAGCAGTACTTC

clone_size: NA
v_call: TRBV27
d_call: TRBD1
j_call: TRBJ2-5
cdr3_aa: CASSFIQGAMETQYF
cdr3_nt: TGTGCCAGCAGTTTCATACAGGGGGCGATGGAGACCCAGTACTTC

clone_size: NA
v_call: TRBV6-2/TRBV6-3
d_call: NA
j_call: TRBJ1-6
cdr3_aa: CASSYYFNSPLHF
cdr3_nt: TGTGCCAGCAGTTATTATTTTAATTCACCCCTCCACTTT

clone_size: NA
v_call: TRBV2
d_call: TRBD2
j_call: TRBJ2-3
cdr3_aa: CASTTAAGVGTDTQYF
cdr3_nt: TGTGCCAGCACCACTGCAGCGGGGGTGGGCACAGATACGCAGTATTTT

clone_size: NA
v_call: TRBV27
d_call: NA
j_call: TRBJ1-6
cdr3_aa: CASRQVYNSPLHF
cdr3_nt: TGTGCCAGCAGACAGGTGTATAATTCACCCCTCCACTTT

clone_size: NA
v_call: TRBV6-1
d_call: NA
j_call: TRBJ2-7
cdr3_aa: CASGALRGEQYF
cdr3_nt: TGTGCCAGCGGTGCTTTGAGGGGGGAGCAGTACTTC